Detailed here is one TCR beta chain. Its antigen is still unknown. This sample was taken from a study of cytomegalovirus exposure and HLA in healthy donors. V lost 0 bases, J lost 9 bases, and 12 bases lay in between. CDR1 is SGDLS, CDR2 YYNGEE, per germline. The CDR3 is made up of 13 amino acids. A multiplex PCR was run with 60 Vbeta primers and 13 Jbeta primers. The protocol was immunoSEQ multiplex PCR, while the TCRdb copy is restricted to in-frame clones and leaves out a portion. The sample comprises about 170,000 clones, around 80% of which are singletons, and around 3.1% rests with the top ten. While unrecorded immune exposures were likely, the donors were nominally healthy when sampled. Whole-study findings and limits: Relative to the approximately 680-donor mean, N-insertions were reportedly fewer in an Asian-associated ancestry cluster in a later analysis. Investigators reported 164 TCR beta chains as tied to cytomegalovirus. Accurate HLA-A and HLA-B prediction from TCR beta sequences was reported for most subjects.

V is TRBV9 and J is TRBJ2-5; possibly TRBD2 for D (5 bases). The sequencing input was PBMCs. This clonotype originated in a woman aged 45-59 years in good health and CMV-seropositive. CDR3 amino acids: CASSVGRIGAQYF. CDR3 in DNA: TGTGCCAGCAGCGTAGGCAGGATCGGGGCCCAGTACTTC.